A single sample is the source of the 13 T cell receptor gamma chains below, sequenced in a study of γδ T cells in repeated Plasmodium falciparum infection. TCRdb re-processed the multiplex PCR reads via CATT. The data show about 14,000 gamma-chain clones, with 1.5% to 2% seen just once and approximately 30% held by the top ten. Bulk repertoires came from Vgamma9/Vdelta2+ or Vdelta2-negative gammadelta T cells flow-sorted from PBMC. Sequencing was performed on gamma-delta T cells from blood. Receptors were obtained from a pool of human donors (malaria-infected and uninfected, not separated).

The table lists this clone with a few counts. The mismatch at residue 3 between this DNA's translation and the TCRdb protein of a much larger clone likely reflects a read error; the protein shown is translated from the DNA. CDR3 bases: TGTGCCGCCTGGGACAAAACCAAGAAACTCTTT. Protein product: CAAWDKTKKLF. The rearrangement uses TRGV3 and TRGJ1 or TRGJ2. TCRdb gives no J gene; it was assigned here by matching the DNA to germline. From germline, CDR1 is VTNTFY and CDR2 YDVSTARD (reference sequence). This CDR3 has 11 amino acids.

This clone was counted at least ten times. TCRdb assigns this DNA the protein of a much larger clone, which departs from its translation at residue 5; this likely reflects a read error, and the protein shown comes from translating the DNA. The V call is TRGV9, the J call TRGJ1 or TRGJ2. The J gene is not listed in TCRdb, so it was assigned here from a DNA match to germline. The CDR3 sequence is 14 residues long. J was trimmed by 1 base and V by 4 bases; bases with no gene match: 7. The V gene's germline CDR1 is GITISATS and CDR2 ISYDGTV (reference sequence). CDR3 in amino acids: CALWDVQNYYKKLF. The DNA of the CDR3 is TGTGCCTTGTGGGATGTGCAAAATTATTATAAGAAACTCTTT.

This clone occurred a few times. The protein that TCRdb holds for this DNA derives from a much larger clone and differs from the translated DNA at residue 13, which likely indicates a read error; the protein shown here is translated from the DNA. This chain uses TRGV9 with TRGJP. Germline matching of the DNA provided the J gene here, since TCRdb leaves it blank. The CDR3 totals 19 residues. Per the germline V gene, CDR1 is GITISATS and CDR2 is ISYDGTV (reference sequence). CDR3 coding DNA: TGTGCCTTGTGGGAGGGAACCAAATTACAAGAGTTGGACAAAAAAATCAAGGTATTT. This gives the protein CALWEGTKLQELDKKIKVF.

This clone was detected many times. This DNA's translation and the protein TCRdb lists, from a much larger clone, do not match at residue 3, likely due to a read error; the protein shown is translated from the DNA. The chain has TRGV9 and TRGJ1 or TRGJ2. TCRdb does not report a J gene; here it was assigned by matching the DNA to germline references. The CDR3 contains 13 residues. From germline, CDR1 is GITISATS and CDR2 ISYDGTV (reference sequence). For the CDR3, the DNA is TGTGCCTCGTGGGACCCCCTATCTTCAAAGAAACTCTTT. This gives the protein CASWDPLSSKKLF.

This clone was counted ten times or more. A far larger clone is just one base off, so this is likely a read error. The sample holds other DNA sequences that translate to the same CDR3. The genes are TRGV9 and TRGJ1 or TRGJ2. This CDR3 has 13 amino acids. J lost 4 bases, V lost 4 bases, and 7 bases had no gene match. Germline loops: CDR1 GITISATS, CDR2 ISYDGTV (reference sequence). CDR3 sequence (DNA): TGTGCCTTGTGGGACGCGGACTATTATAAGAAACTCTTT. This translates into CALWDADYYKKLF.

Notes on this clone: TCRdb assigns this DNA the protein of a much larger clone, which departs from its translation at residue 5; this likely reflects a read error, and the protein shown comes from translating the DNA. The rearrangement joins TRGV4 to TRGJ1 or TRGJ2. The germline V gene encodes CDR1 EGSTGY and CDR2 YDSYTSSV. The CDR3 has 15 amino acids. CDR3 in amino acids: CATWGGPRDYYKKLF. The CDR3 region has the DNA TGTGCCACCTGGGGTGGGCCTCGTGATTATTATAAGAAACTCTTT.

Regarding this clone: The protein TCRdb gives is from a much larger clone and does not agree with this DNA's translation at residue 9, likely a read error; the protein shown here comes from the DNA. CDR3 coding DNA: TGTGCCACCTGGGATGGGGAGTATTGTAAGAAACTCTTT. Translated: CATWDGEYCKKLF. The chain uses TRGV4 and TRGJ1 or TRGJ2. The CDR3 is 13 amino acids. Germline V gene sequence: CDR1 EGSTGY, CDR2 YDSYTSSV.

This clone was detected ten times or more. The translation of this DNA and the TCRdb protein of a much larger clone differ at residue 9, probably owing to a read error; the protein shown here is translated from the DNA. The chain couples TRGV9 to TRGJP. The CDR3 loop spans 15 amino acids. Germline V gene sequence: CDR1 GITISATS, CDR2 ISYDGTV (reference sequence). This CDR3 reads CALWEVELSKKIKVF. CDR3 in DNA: TGTGCCTTGTGGGAGGTGGAGTTGAGCAAAAAAATCAAGGTATTT.

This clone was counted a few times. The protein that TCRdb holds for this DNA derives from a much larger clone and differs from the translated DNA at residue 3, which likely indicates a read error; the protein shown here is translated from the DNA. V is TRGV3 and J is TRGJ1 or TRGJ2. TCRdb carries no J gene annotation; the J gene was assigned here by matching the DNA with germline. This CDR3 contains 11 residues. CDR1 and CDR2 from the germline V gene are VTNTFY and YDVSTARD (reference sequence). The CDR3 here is CAAWDMREKLF. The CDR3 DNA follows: TGTGCCGCCTGGGACATGCGTGAGAAACTCTTT.

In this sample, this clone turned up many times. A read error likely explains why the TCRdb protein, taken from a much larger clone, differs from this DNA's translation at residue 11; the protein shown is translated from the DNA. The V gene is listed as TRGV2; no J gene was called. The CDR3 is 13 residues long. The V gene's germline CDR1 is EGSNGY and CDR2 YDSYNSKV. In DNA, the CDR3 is TGTGCCACCTGGGACGGGGCGAGGTATAAGGAACTCTTT. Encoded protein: CATWDGARYKELF.

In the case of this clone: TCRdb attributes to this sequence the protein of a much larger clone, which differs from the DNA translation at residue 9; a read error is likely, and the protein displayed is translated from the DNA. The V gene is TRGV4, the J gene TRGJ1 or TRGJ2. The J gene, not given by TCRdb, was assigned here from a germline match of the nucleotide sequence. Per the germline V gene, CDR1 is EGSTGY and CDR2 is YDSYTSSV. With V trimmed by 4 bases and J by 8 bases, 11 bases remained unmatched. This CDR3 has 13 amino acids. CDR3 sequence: CATWDALDHKKLF. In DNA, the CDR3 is TGTGCCACCTGGGACGCATTGGATCATAAGAAACTCTTT.

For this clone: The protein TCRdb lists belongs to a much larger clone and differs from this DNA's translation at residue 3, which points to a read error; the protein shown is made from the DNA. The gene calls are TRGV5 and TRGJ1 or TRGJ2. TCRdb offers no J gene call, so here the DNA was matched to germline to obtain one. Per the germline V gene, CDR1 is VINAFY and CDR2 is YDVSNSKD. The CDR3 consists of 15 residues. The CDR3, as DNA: TGTGCCGCCTGGGACAGGAAATCGAATTATTATAAGAAACTCTTT. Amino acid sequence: CAAWDRKSNYYKKLF.

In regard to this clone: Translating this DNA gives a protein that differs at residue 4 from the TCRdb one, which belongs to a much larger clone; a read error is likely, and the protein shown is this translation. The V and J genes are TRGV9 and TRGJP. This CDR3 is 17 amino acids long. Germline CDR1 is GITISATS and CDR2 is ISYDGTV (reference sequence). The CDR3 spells CALREAGRELGKKIKVF. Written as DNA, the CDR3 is TGTGCCTTGAGGGAGGCGGGACGAGAGTTGGGCAAAAAAATCAAGGTATTT.